This T cell receptor (beta chain) was recovered during a study of OX40 agonist ivuxolimab in advanced cancers. TCRdb's copy holds only in-frame clones and misses some; the assay was immunoSEQ multiplex PCR. The data show under 70,000 clones, 80% to 90% seen once. V shed 4 bases and J shed 8 bases, with 21 bases lying between them. CDR3 size: 15 residues. Per germline, CDR1 SGDLS and CDR2 YYNGEE. The TCR was taken from an adult with an advanced solid tumor such as melanoma, head and neck, liver or kidney cancer. The source material was CD4+ or CD8+ T cells sorted from blood, sampled in a trial of the OX40 agonist ivuxolimab. The chain joins TRBV9 to TRBJ1-2, with D tentatively TRBD1 (5 bases). The CDR3 bases are TGTGCCAGCAGCCTAATTATGGGGGACGCGCGAGGCTACACCTTC. This sequence encodes CASSLIMGDARGYTF. The full variable domain, in which reference TRBV9 and TRBJ1-2 provide the parts outside the CDR3, is DSGVTQTPKHLITATGQRVTLRCSPRSGDLSVYWYQQSLDQGLQFLIQYYNGEERAKGNILERFSAQQFPDLHSELNLSSLELGDSALYFCASSLIMGDARGYTFGSGTRLTVV.